This TCR beta chain is drawn from a study of blood T cells in healthy people across ages. Overall study: Template switching retrieved approximately one barcoded beta molecule for each two T cells.

From germline, CDR1 is SGHRS and CDR2 YFSETQ. The CDR3 has 16 amino acids. To note about this clonotype: This may stem from a read error, because a much larger clone lies one nucleotide away.

A second PCR of 7 to 11 cycles used a sample-barcoded 5' primer and a J-beta primer mix. Via MiXCR, TCRdb re-called the 5' RACE reads, giving one row per CDR3 protein. The sample lists hundreds of thousands of distinct CDR3 sequences, around 41% occurring once. This chain links TRBV5-1 with TRBJ2-5; 10 bases are shared with TRBD1. The closer fit of TRBJ2-7 to the DNA end suggests the J call may be wrong. The clonotype was recovered from an elderly man in good health. The sample consisted of blood. The CDR3 sequence is CASSLSRGTGDTEQYF. The CDR3 DNA sequence: TGCGCCAGCAGCTTGTCCAGGGGGACAGGGGACACCGAGCAGTACTTC.